This is a list of T cell receptor beta chains from one sample in a study of shared clonotypes between healthy human individuals. The data were produced by immunoSEQ multiplex PCR, yet TCRdb's version contains in-frame clones alone and is incomplete. The table shows about 1 million clones, with roughly 80% occurring only once. The sample consisted of memory CD4+ T cells sorted from blood. These TCRs come from a man younger than 35 in good health. CDR3s include the opening cysteine and the closing phenylalanine or tryptophan. Part of the rows lack a size; the others show once, few, many or a class for expanded clones.

v_call	j_call	clone_size	cdr3_aa
TRBV7-7	TRBJ2-1	-	CASSHGLAGEDEQFF
TRBV10-1	TRBJ2-2	few	CASRQGINGELFF
TRBV27	TRBJ2-5	-	CASSSSAGTGGETQYF
TRBV25-1	TRBJ2-1	-	CASGGLAGGSGEQFF
TRBV7-9	TRBJ1-1	-	CASSLGAGWTEAFF
TRBV7-2	TRBJ2-1	once	CASGSTSDKQFF
TRBV6-6	TRBJ2-3	-	CAAVLAGAVDTQYF
TRBV10-1	TRBJ2-5	-	CASGNGFQETQYF
TRBV2	TRBJ2-3	-	CASSRTGSTDTQYF
TRBV30	TRBJ2-7	-	CALGIHTYEQYF
TRBV7-2	TRBJ1-2	-	CASSPGQLNYGYTF
TRBV11-2	TRBJ2-7	-	CASSFTRGSYEQYF
TRBV6-6	TRBJ2-7	-	CASSYGESYEQYF
TRBV4-3	TRBJ2-3	many	CASSQDQLRGRRTDTQYF
TRBV5-1	TRBJ1-2	-	CASSLGERGSGYTF
TRBV5-6	TRBJ1-5	many	CASSLRDLSNQPQHF
TRBV14	TRBJ2-3	-	CASSLQGTDTQYF
TRBV19	TRBJ2-3	-	CASSIVAGEADTQYF
TRBV7-3	TRBJ2-1	few	CASSLDRGSYNEQFF
TRBV2	TRBJ2-3	-	CASRADLAGATDTQYF
TRBV30	TRBJ2-2	-	CAWAGYSVRTGELFF
TRBV28	TRBJ1-5	few	CASSPGGARNQPQHF
TRBV9	TRBJ2-1	-	CASSPPRASGRANEQFF
TRBV10-1	TRBJ2-1	few	CASTGTSGPLSSYNEQFF
TRBV6-1	TRBJ2-3	-	CASRSDRGQADTQYF
TRBV27	TRBJ1-4	-	CASSLTGDEKLFF
TRBV6-6	TRBJ1-6	-	CASSPRDRGMNSPLHF
TRBV6-1	TRBJ2-7	-	CASSDAGWGEQYF
TRBV2	TRBJ1-6	few	CASSGGVDSPLHF
TRBV19	TRBJ1-5	-	CASSIEPNSNQPQHF